The clone carrying this T cell receptor beta chain was observed a few times. Antigen: not known. This entry belongs to a study of response to subunit inactivated influenza vaccine. With 5 bases removed from V and 7 bases from J, the gap between germline ends came to 12 bases. Germline CDR1 SGHTA, CDR2 FQGNSA. The CDR3 runs to 13 residues. One entry per CDR3 protein results from TCRdb running MiXCR on the RT-PCR reads. This table has almost 250,000 distinct CDR3 sequences, about 12% appearing once. Study-wide points: Authors suggested each seasonal influenza vaccination recruits few new T cells.

The rearrangement joins TRBV7-2 to TRBJ2-1; no definite D call. The TCR originated in a man over 45 who received an inactivated influenza vaccine. The input for sequencing was non-naive T cells sorted from PBMCs, taken around 14 days before vaccination. The CDR3 DNA reads TGTGCCAGCAGCCCCGGTCTTAAAAATGAGCAGTTCTTC. Translating it yields CASSPGLKNEQFF.